This T cell receptor (beta chain) was retrieved from a study of T-cell reconstitution after alpha-beta-depleted transplantation in children. As it was prepared, the TCRbeta library received unique molecular identifiers. Each CDR3 protein gets one entry after TCRdb re-called the PCR reads with MiXCR. The table has 490,000 or so distinct CDR3 sequences, around 13% seen once. The germline V gene encodes CDR1 MNHNS and CDR2 SASEGT. The CDR3 extends over 14 amino acids. V was trimmed by 2 bases and J by 6 bases, leaving 11 bases between them. The chain has TRBV6-1 and TRBJ2-1; possible D gene TRBD1, 6 bases. The receptor's source is a human donor who donated a stem cell graft to a child with combined immunodeficiency. This sample comprised PBMCs from the stem cell graft donor, obtained from the stem cell graft. The CDR3 DNA sequence: TGTGCCAGCAGTGAACAGGGGTCCGCCAATGAGCAGTTCTTC. This sequence encodes CASSEQGSANEQFF.